The 14 T cell receptor beta chains listed next were all sequenced from one sample in a study of blood T cells in healthy people across ages. Primed by a sample-barcoded 5' primer and a J-beta primer mix, a second PCR proceeded for roughly 6 to 12 cycles. Each CDR3 protein gets one entry after TCRdb re-called the 5' RACE reads with MiXCR. The table lists 550,000 to 750,000 distinct CDR3 sequences, more than 20% of them singletons, with 3.5% to 4% in the top ten. The sample comprised blood. These receptors all stem from a man in his 70s in good health.

As regards this clonotype: One junction end disagrees with the germline gene, perhaps due to a read error. V is TRBV29-1 and J is TRBJ1-2; D remains unclear. This CDR3 contains 12 residues. The V gene's germline CDR1 is SQVTM and CDR2 ANQGSEA. CDR3 protein: CSVQASGYGHTF. In nucleotides, the CDR3 is TGCAGCGTTCAGGCTTCTGGCTATGGCCACACCTTC.

The sample holds a few counts of this clonotype. The chain combines TRBV2 with TRBJ2-7, with D perhaps TRBD2 (5 bases). Germline V gives CDR1 SNHLY, CDR2 FYNNEI. Trimming removed 1 base at V and 3 bases at J, with 10 bases between. CDR3 length equals 14 residues. Here the CDR3 DNA reads TGTGCCAGCAGTGAAGGGTTAGCGAGCTACGAGCAGTACTTC. Translated, it gives CASSEGLASYEQYF.

This clonotype has more than one count but fewer than ten. The rearrangement links TRBV29-1 to TRBJ2-5; 9 bases align to TRBD1. CDR3 length equals 13 residues. V dropped 2 bases and J dropped 11; count of bases not matched to a gene: 9. CDR1 is SQVTM and CDR2 is ANQGSEA in the germline V gene. CDR3 sequence reads: CSVEKTGGIGQYF. The CDR3 region has the DNA TGCAGCGTTGAAAAGACAGGGGGTATAGGGCAGTACTTC.

The V call is TRBV7-2, the J call TRBJ2-3, with D possibly matching TRBD1 (6 bases). This CDR3 comprises 15 residues. V gave up 6 bases and J gave up 6 bases, with 19 bases separating them. Germline loops: CDR1 SGHTA, CDR2 FQGNSA. This CDR3 reads CASSYRVGRLDTQYF. CDR3 DNA: TGTGCCAGCAGTTACAGGGTGGGACGCCTGGATACGCAGTATTTT. Full variable domain (outside the CDR3, taken from reference TRBV7-2 and TRBJ2-3): GAGVSQSPSNKVTEKGKDVELRCDPISGHTALYWYRQSLGQGLEFLIYFQGNSAPDKSGLPSDRFSAERTGGSVSTLTIQRTQQEDSAVYLCASSYRVGRLDTQYFGPGTRLTVL.

This clonotype was seen only a few times. The chain couples TRBV10-3 to TRBJ2-7, with TRBD1 matching over 8 bases. Losses at the gene ends were 10 bases for V and 1 base for J; bases not matched to a gene: 6. CDR3 size: 13 residues. The germline V gene has CDR1 ENHRY and CDR2 SYGVKD. The CDR3 DNA follows: TGTGCCACATCGGGACAGGAGTCCTACGAGCAGTACTTC. It specifies CATSGQESYEQYF.

This clonotype was detected only a few times. The chain employs TRBV7-2 and TRBJ2-7, with 7 bases that match TRBD1. This CDR3 has 16 amino acids. Germline V CDR1 and CDR2: SGHTA, FQGNSA. V lost 5 bases, J lost 0 bases, and 10 bases stayed unmatched. CDR3 protein: CASSPGPGTVSYEQYF. CDR3 DNA sequence: TGTGCCAGCAGCCCCGGGCCGGGGACAGTCTCCTACGAGCAGTACTTC.

This clonotype occurred a few times. The rearrangement joins TRBV5-1 to TRBJ2-1; TRBD2 might be the D (6 bases). The CDR3 totals 14 residues. Per germline, CDR1 SGHRS and CDR2 YFSETQ. V was shortened by 4 bases and J by 6 bases, with 14 bases between the two germline ends. The CDR3 here is CASSPLDSGNEQFF. DNA for the CDR3: TGCGCCAGCAGCCCGTTAGATAGCGGCAATGAGCAGTTCTTC.

The rearrangement joins TRBV20-1 to TRBJ1-2; 7 bases line up with TRBD1. The CDR3 contains 11 residues. Germline values: CDR1 DFQATT, CDR2 SNEGSKA (reference sequence). J was trimmed by 6 bases and V by 4 bases; bases with no gene match: 2. The CDR3 reads CSATGGNGYTF. The CDR3 DNA reads as TGCAGTGCTACAGGGGGTAATGGCTACACCTTC.

This clonotype was found a few times. V gene TRBV20-1 combines with J gene TRBJ2-3, with TRBD2 matching 11 bases. This CDR3 is 15 amino acids long. CDR1 is DFQATT and CDR2 is SNEGSKA in the germline V gene (reference sequence). J lost 7 bases, V lost 2 bases, and 8 bases had no gene match. The CDR3, as DNA: TGCAGTGCTAGACCGCCGGGACTAGCGGAAAATACGCAGTATTTT. Encoded protein: CSARPPGLAENTQYF.

The V call is TRBV18, the J call TRBJ2-5, with 7 bases that match TRBD1. The end of the DNA fits TRBJ2-7 better, so the J call may be wrong. This CDR3 region has 15 residues. CDR1 and CDR2 from the germline V gene are KGHSH and LQKENI. CDR3 sequence (DNA): TGTGCCAGCTCACAGACCGGGACAGTCTCCTACGAGCAGTACTTC. This translates into CASSQTGTVSYEQYF.

The V call is TRBV5-1, the J call TRBJ1-4; 10 bases align to TRBD1. Germline V gene lookup returns CDR1 SGHRS and CDR2 YFSETQ. This CDR3 comprises 14 residues. V was clipped by 7 bases and J by 4 bases; unmatched bases: 4. The CDR3 nucleotides read TGCGCCAGCTCGGGACAGGGGATTAATGAAAAACTGTTTTTT. It specifies CASSGQGINEKLFF.

About this clonotype: The junction differs from germline at one of its ends, possibly a read error. The gene calls are TRBV12-3 or TRBV12-4 and TRBJ2-1; unclear D gene. The CDR3 totals 12 residues. The CDR3 nucleotides read TGTGCCAGCAGTTTAGGACCCCTAGATCTGCTCTTC. Protein product: CASSLGPLDLLF.

This clonotype has only a few counts. This sequence joins TRBV7-9 and TRBJ2-1; D gene ambiguous. V was clipped by 3 bases and J by 5 bases, with 5 bases between them. The CDR3 contains 12 residues. The V gene's germline CDR1 is SEHNR and CDR2 FQNEAQ (reference sequence). The CDR3 DNA is TGTGCCAGCAGCTTCGGGCACAATGAGCAGTTCTTC. Translated, it gives CASSFGHNEQFF.

In regard to this clonotype: Mismatch with germline at one junction end may stem from a read error. The chain uses TRBV10-3 and TRBJ1-2; no definite D call. CDR1 is ENHRY and CDR2 is SYGVKD in the germline V gene. The CDR3 sequence is 14 residues long. CDR3 sequence: CAISDRVGYGGHTF. For the CDR3, the DNA is TGTGCCATCAGTGATCGCGTCGGGTACGGTGGCCACACCTTC.